These 32 T cell receptor beta chains share one sample of origin, sequenced in a study of cytomegalovirus exposure and HLA in healthy donors. PCR involved 60 Vbeta and 13 Jbeta primers. The method was immunoSEQ multiplex PCR; TCRdb's version includes in-frame clones alone and lacks a portion of them. The sample data list approximately 50,000 clones. Sample: PBMCs. The receptors here all came from a man aged 18 to 35 in good health and CMV-seropositive.

This chain joins TRBV7-8 and TRBJ2-3, with D unresolved. The CDR3 has 13 residues. CDR1 is SGHVS, CDR2 FQNEAQ, per germline. Between the trimmed V and J ends, which lost 3 bases and 2 bases, there was a span of 6 bases. CDR3 region: CASSFPITDTQYF. In nucleotides, the CDR3 is TGTGCCAGCAGCTTTCCTATCACAGATACGCAGTATTTT.

The rearrangement joins TRBV11-3 to TRBJ1-1; D perhaps matches TRBD1 (5 bases). Germline values: CDR1 SGHNT, CDR2 YENEEA. Trimming took 2 bases from V and 0 from J, leaving 7 bases between them. The length of the CDR3 is 14 residues. The CDR3 reads CASSLLGVNTEAFF. CDR3 coding DNA: TGTGCCAGCAGCTTATTAGGGGTGAACACTGAAGCTTTCTTT.

The V gene is TRBV9, the J gene TRBJ2-2; 9 bases agree with TRBD2. Germline-derived CDR1 and CDR2 are SGDLS and YYNGEE. Trimming cost V 4 bases and J 1 base; bases outside gene matches: 5. The CDR3 length is 16 residues. The CDR3, as DNA: TGTGCCAGCAGCCCCCGACTAGCGGTGAACACCGGGGAGCTGTTTTTT. This gives the protein CASSPRLAVNTGELFF.

In DNA form, the CDR3 reads TGTGCCAGCAGCAAAGACAGGGAAGCTTTCTTT. Its translation is CASSKDREAFF. This rearrangement joins TRBV21-1 to TRBJ1-1; TRBD1, the D gene given by the table, was not confirmed from the DNA. TRBV21-1 is a listed pseudogene. This CDR3 spans 11 amino acids.

The chain has TRBV30 and TRBJ2-7; D is unresolved. CDR1 GTSNPN and CDR2 SVGIG come from the germline V gene (reference sequence). The germline V and J ends were trimmed by 0 bases and 6 bases, with 3 bases remaining between them. The CDR3 runs 10 residues. CDR3 region: CAWSVSEQYF. DNA of the CDR3: TGTGCCTGGAGTGTCTCCGAGCAGTACTTC.

The chain links TRBV18 to TRBJ2-1; no reliable D call. Germline values: CDR1 KGHSH, CDR2 LQKENI. The CDR3 has 12 residues. V lost 6 bases and J lost 5, with 8 bases in between. The CDR3 loop is CASSPTNNEQFF. The CDR3 bases are TGTGCCAGCTCCCCGACAAACAATGAGCAGTTCTTC.

The CDR3 DNA reads TGTGCCTGGAAACGCCAGGATGTGACCGAAGCTTTCTTT. This codes for CAWKRQDVTEAFF. The rearrangement uses TRBV30 and TRBJ1-1, with D unclear. Germline V gives CDR1 GTSNPN, CDR2 SVGIG (reference sequence). The CDR3 sequence is 13 residues long. The V end lost 4 bases, the J end lost 8 bases, and 17 bases lay between the germline ends.

The CDR3 spells CASSLSTAGQGYEQYF. CDR3 nucleotide sequence: TGCGCCAGCAGCTTGTCCACGGCGGGACAGGGCTACGAGCAGTACTTC. This sequence joins TRBV5-1 and TRBJ2-7; 9 positions agree with TRBD1. The ends lost 1 base at V and 3 bases at J; junction bases unmatched: 8. The CDR3 is 16 amino acids. The germline V gene encodes CDR1 SGHRS and CDR2 YFSETQ.

The chain joins TRBV7-9 to TRBJ2-7; 9 nucleotides match TRBD2. CDR3 length: 15 amino acids. Germline-derived CDR1 and CDR2 are SEHNR and FQNEAQ (reference sequence). V lost 0 bases to trimming and J lost 1 base; unmatched junction nucleotides: 1. For the CDR3, the DNA is TGTGCCAGCAGCTTAGCACTAGCGGGTTCCTACGAGCAGTACTTC. Its translation: CASSLALAGSYEQYF.

The chain couples TRBV29-1 to TRBJ1-1; D is possibly TRBD1 (6 bases). V lost 3 bases, J lost 1 base, and 9 bases lay in between. The CDR3 covers 13 residues. Germline V gene data show CDR1 as SQVTM and CDR2 as ANQGSEA. The CDR3 loop reads CSVERGRNTEAFF. CDR3 DNA sequence: TGCAGCGTTGAGCGGGGGCGGAACACTGAAGCTTTCTTT.

This chain links TRBV4-1 with TRBJ2-5, with 8 bases matching TRBD2. There are 14 residues in the CDR3. J gave up 5 bases and V 4 bases, and 6 bases lay outside the gene matches. Per germline, CDR1 MGHRA and CDR2 YSYEKL. The CDR3 nucleotides read TGCGCCAGCAGCCGCGGACTAGCTTTTGAGACCCAGTACTTC. Translation: CASSRGLAFETQYF.

The rearrangement joins TRBV6-5 to TRBJ1-4, with 9 positions matching TRBD1. Trimming took 4 bases from V and 8 from J; bases not matched to a gene: 8. Germline V gene sequence: CDR1 MNHEY, CDR2 SVGAGI. The CDR3 length is 15 residues. In nucleotides, the CDR3 is TGTGCCAGCAGTTCGGGACAGGGCGTTGGGGAAAAACTGTTTTTT. Encoded protein: CASSSGQGVGEKLFF.

J is TRBJ1-2 and V is TRBV5-1, with 7 bases lining up with TRBD1. With 0 bases clipped from V and 4 bases from J, the junction kept 12 bases outside the gene matches. CDR1 is SGHRS, CDR2 YFSETQ, per germline. The CDR3 is 17 amino acids. CDR3 DNA sequence: TGCGCCAGCAGCTTGGTATCCGAGACAGGGAGAGGCTATGGCTACACCTTC. Its translation is CASSLVSETGRGYGYTF.

The chain carries TRBV19 and TRBJ1-1; D is undetermined. Trimming removed 4 bases at V and 0 bases at J, with 3 bases between. This CDR3 spans 12 amino acids. Looked up from germline, CDR1 is LNHDA and CDR2 is SQIVND (reference sequence). CDR3 amino acids: CASSTVNTEAFF. The CDR3 region has the DNA TGTGCCAGTAGTACAGTGAACACTGAAGCTTTCTTT.

V gene TRBV2 combines with J gene TRBJ2-2, with a possible D match to TRBD2 (6 bases). Germline CDR1 and CDR2: SNHLY and FYNNEI. The ends were cut back, 8 bases at V and 3 bases at J, with 13 bases in the middle. There are 14 residues in the CDR3. CDR3 residues: CASWRDLHTGELFF. CDR3 DNA sequence: TGTGCCAGCTGGCGGGATCTTCACACCGGGGAGCTGTTTTTT. The full variable domain, its missing parts supplied by reference TRBV2 and TRBJ2-2, is EPEVTQTPSHQVTQMGQEVILRCVPISNHLYFYWYRQILGQKVEFLVSFYNNEISEKSEIFDDQFSVERPDGSNFTLKIRSTKLEDSAMYFCASWRDLHTGELFFGEGSRLTVL.

The gene calls are TRBV5-1 and TRBJ2-5; D possibly corresponds to TRBD2 (5 bases). V lost 4 bases and J lost 5, with 21 bases in between. The germline gives CDR1 SGHRS, CDR2 YFSETQ. CDR3 length: 16 amino acids. CDR3 sequence reads: CASSREAERIHETQYF. The CDR3 DNA sequence: TGCGCCAGCAGCCGGGAAGCGGAAAGAATACACGAGACCCAGTACTTC.

V usage is TRBV9 and J usage is TRBJ1-1; D gene unclear. Trimming pared 3 bases from V and 4 bases from J, leaving 16 bases between. From germline, CDR1 is SGDLS and CDR2 YYNGEE. The CDR3 runs 15 residues. This CDR3 is CASSADQARGTEAFF. CDR3 DNA: TGTGCCAGCAGCGCCGACCAGGCCCGGGGCACTGAAGCTTTCTTT.

The chain is built from TRBV7-9 and TRBJ2-7; 8 bases line up with TRBD1. Germline trimming cut 2 bases from V and 2 bases from J; bases unmatched to any gene: 17. Per germline, CDR1 SEHNR and CDR2 FQNEAQ (reference sequence). There are 19 residues in the CDR3. The CDR3 sequence: CASSLYRRTGTSRAYEQYF. In DNA, the CDR3 is TGTGCCAGCAGCTTATATAGGCGGACAGGGACAAGCAGAGCCTACGAGCAGTACTTC.

The V and J genes are TRBV2 and TRBJ2-5, with D hard to call. Trimming took 5 bases from V and 5 from J, leaving 18 bases between them. The germline gives CDR1 SNHLY, CDR2 FYNNEI. The length of the CDR3 is 15 residues. CDR3 region: CASSHPLLEKETQYF. The CDR3 bases are TGTGCCAGCAGTCATCCGCTTCTAGAAAAGGAGACCCAGTACTTC.

The V call is TRBV5-1, the J call TRBJ2-2; 10 bases line up with TRBD2. Germline V CDR1 and CDR2: SGHRS, YFSETQ. The CDR3 totals 15 residues. The junction had 6 bases not matched to a gene; V was cut back by 4 bases and J by 6 bases. CDR3 DNA: TGCGCCAGCAGCCCGGGACTAGCGAGTGCCGGGGAGCTGTTTTTT. Translation: CASSPGLASAGELFF.

This chain links TRBV11-3 with TRBJ2-1; D gene unclear. Trimming removed 5 bases at V and 9 bases at J, with 20 bases between. The CDR3 consists of 15 residues. Germline-derived CDR1 and CDR2 are SGHNT and YENEEA. The CDR3 loop is CASSTPAGQSSEQFF. CDR3 nucleotides: TGTGCCAGCAGCACGCCCGCTGGTCAATCGAGTGAGCAGTTCTTC.

The chain recombines TRBV10-3 with TRBJ2-5; a possible D gene is TRBD1 (5 bases). CDR3 length: 13 amino acids. The V gene lost 6 bases and the J gene lost 5 bases, with 13 bases spanning the gap. CDR1 and CDR2 from the germline V gene are ENHRY and SYGVKD. CDR3 sequence reads: CAIRPQETETQYF. The CDR3 DNA is TGTGCCATCAGGCCACAGGAGACCGAGACCCAGTACTTC.

The chain has TRBV11-3 and TRBJ2-5; possibly TRBD2 for D (6 bases). The V end lost 0 bases, the J end lost 2 bases, and 10 bases lay between the germline ends. Germline V gives CDR1 SGHNT, CDR2 YENEEA. This CDR3 spans 15 amino acids. The CDR3 here is CASSLDSGYQETQYF. CDR3 DNA: TGTGCCAGCAGCTTAGATAGCGGATATCAAGAGACCCAGTACTTC.

J is TRBJ2-7 and V is TRBV4-1; 9 nucleotides agree with TRBD2. V was pared by 4 bases and J by 3 bases, with 13 bases of the junction left unmatched. CDR1 is MGHRA and CDR2 is YSYEKL in the germline V gene. CDR3 size: 17 residues. The chain's CDR3 is CASSRRTLAGRLYEQYF. In DNA form, the CDR3 reads TGCGCCAGCAGCCGCCGAACGCTAGCGGGAAGGCTCTACGAGCAGTACTTC.

The rearrangement links TRBV7-6 to TRBJ1-4; D possibly corresponds to TRBD1 (5 bases). There are 15 residues in the CDR3. V was pared by 5 bases and J by 2 bases, with 12 bases between. The germline CDR1 and CDR2 sequences are SGHVS and FNYEAQ. The CDR3 here is CASSLTGVTNEKLFF. The DNA for the CDR3 is TGTGCCAGCAGCCTCACAGGAGTCACTAATGAAAAACTGTTTTTT.

CDR3 loop: CASSESAGGLTEAFF. For the CDR3, the DNA is TGCGCCAGCAGTGAGAGTGCAGGGGGCTTGACTGAAGCTTTCTTT. The rearrangement links TRBV10-1 to TRBJ1-1; the match to TRBD1 covers 8 bases. Unmatched junction bases numbered 7, after V lost 2 bases and J lost 5 bases. CDR1 and CDR2 from the germline V gene are WNHNN and SYGVQD (reference sequence). CDR3 size: 15 residues.

The chain links TRBV6-4 to TRBJ2-3, with 8 bases aligning to TRBD2. The germline gives CDR1 MRHNA, CDR2 SNTAGT. Trimming removed 5 bases from V and 2 bases from J; junction bases left unmatched: 6. The CDR3 runs to 15 residues. CDR3 sequence (DNA): TGTGCCAGCAGTTTTACTAGCGGCTCCACAGATACGCAGTATTTT. This codes for CASSFTSGSTDTQYF.

The chain employs TRBV30 and TRBJ2-5; 7 bases fit TRBD1. The J call could be wrong; TRBJ2-7 is a better fit for the DNA end. Looked up from germline, CDR1 is GTSNPN and CDR2 is SVGIG (reference sequence). The CDR3 is 13 amino acids. CDR3 sequence reads: CAWKQGPSYEQYF. CDR3 bases: TGTGCCTGGAAACAGGGGCCGTCGTACGAGCAGTACTTC.

This chain connects TRBV5-6 to TRBJ1-1, with D maybe TRBD1 (5 bases). The V gene's germline CDR1 is SGHDT and CDR2 YYEEEE. V gave up 2 bases and J gave up 4 bases, with 18 bases separating them. The CDR3 extends over 16 amino acids. The CDR3, as DNA: TGTGCCAGCAGCTTAAGGGGTGCAGGGAGGGGCACTGAAGCTTTCTTT. It yields the protein CASSLRGAGRGTEAFF.

The rearrangement links TRBV14 to TRBJ2-7, with no clear D. V was clipped by 0 bases and J by 3 bases, with 6 bases between them. The CDR3 is made up of 13 amino acids. CDR1 is SGHDN and CDR2 is FVKESK in the germline V gene. The CDR3 bases are TGTGCCAGCAGCCAAGATCTAAGCTACGAGCAGTACTTC. Translation: CASSQDLSYEQYF.

The CDR3: CASSKGLAAYQETQYF. The CDR3 coding sequence is TGTGCCAGTAGTAAAGGACTAGCGGCGTACCAAGAGACCCAGTACTTC. The genes are TRBV19 and TRBJ2-5; 10 bases are a match to TRBD2. The germline gives CDR1 LNHDA, CDR2 SQIVND (reference sequence). The ends lost 4 bases at V and 0 bases at J; junction bases unmatched: 5. The CDR3 runs to 16 residues. The whole variable domain, filled in from reference TRBV19 and TRBJ2-5, reads DGGITQSPKYLFRKEGQNVTLSCEQNLNHDAMYWYRQDPGQGLRLIYYSQIVNDFQKGDIAEGYSVSREKKESFPLTVTSAQKNPTAFYLCASSKGLAAYQETQYFGPGTRLLVL.

The chain carries TRBV6-5 and TRBJ1-1; 9 bases fit TRBD1. This CDR3 region has 14 residues. The germline V gene encodes CDR1 MNHEY and CDR2 SVGAGI. J lost 1 base, V lost 6 bases, and 3 bases had no gene match. DNA of the CDR3: TGTGCCAGCAGACCGGACAGGGGGAACACTGAAGCTTTCTTT. Translated: CASRPDRGNTEAFF.